Below are 32 T cell receptor beta chains sequenced from a single sample in a study of beta chain features in type 1 diabetes. What was sequenced were expressed TCRB transcripts, since all of the isolated RNA had been reverse transcribed. Method: immunoSEQ multiplex PCR; TCRdb's copy keeps in-frame clones and lacks some. The data show 430,000 or so clones, 11% seen once. Input material: naive CD4+ T cells from blood. The source of these receptors is a woman between 18 and 30 years old in good health.

V is TRBV10-3 and J is TRBJ2-7; weak D call: TRBD1 (6 bases). Germline V gene sequence: CDR1 ENHRY, CDR2 SYGVKD. The CDR3 length is 17 residues. V was clipped by 10 bases and J by 0 bases, with 25 bases between them. The CDR3 loop reads CANRARGTLPSSYEQYF. The CDR3 DNA follows: TGTGCCAACAGAGCCAGGGGAACCCTCCCTAGCTCCTACGAGCAGTACTTC.

This clone has more than one count but fewer than ten. The rearrangement links TRBV27 to TRBJ1-4, with D unclear. The germline CDR1 and CDR2 sequences are MNHEY and SMNVEV (reference sequence). The CDR3 is 13 amino acids. The V end lost 5 bases, the J end lost 6 bases, and 10 bases lay between the germline ends. CDR3 residues: CASSPHTDEKLFF. The CDR3 DNA follows: TGTGCCAGCAGTCCGCACACTGATGAAAAACTGTTTTTT.

The chain couples TRBV4-1 to TRBJ2-3, with 12 bases aligning to TRBD2. The CDR3 sequence is 16 residues long. After removal of 3 bases from V and 4 bases from J, the junction contained 5 bases not matched to a gene. CDR1 is MGHRA and CDR2 is YSYEKL in the germline V gene. The CDR3 DNA is TGCGCCAGCAGCCATCCCGCTAGCGGGAGGGCAGATACGCAGTATTTT. Protein: CASSHPASGRADTQYF.

This clone was seen a handful of times. The chain links TRBV7-9 to TRBJ2-5, with 11 nucleotides matching TRBD2. V shed 3 bases, J shed 1 base, and the junction held 7 bases outside the gene matches. The CDR3 length is 17 residues. CDR1 is SEHNR and CDR2 is FQNEAQ in the germline V gene (reference sequence). CDR3 in amino acids: CASSFRLAGRSQETQYF. The CDR3 nucleotides read TGTGCCAGCAGCTTCAGACTAGCGGGGAGATCCCAAGAGACCCAGTACTTC.

The chain is built from TRBV5-4 and TRBJ1-5, with D unclear. The CDR3 covers 13 residues. Trimming took 3 bases from V and 7 from J, leaving 11 bases between them. Germline V CDR1 and CDR2: SGHNT, YYREEE (reference sequence). CDR3 nucleotides: TGTGCCAGCAGCTCCGACGGCCACCAGCCCCAGCATTTT. The encoded protein is CASSSDGHQPQHF.

The chain combines TRBV18 with TRBJ2-1, with TRBD2 identical over 8 bases. Unmatched junction bases numbered 6, after V lost 5 bases and J lost 3 bases. The germline V gene encodes CDR1 KGHSH and CDR2 LQKENI. The CDR3 is made up of 15 amino acids. CDR3 sequence reads: CASSDSGAIYNEQFF. The DNA of the CDR3 is TGTGCCAGCTCAGATAGCGGGGCGATCTACAATGAGCAGTTCTTC.

V gene TRBV4-3 combines with J gene TRBJ2-5; 16 bases are a match to TRBD2. Germline loops: CDR1 LGHNA, CDR2 YSLEER. Unmatched junction bases numbered 5, after V lost 0 bases and J lost 4 bases. The CDR3 has 18 residues. CDR3 loop: CASSQDLGTSGRVETQYF. CDR3 coding DNA: TGCGCCAGCAGCCAAGACCTGGGGACTAGCGGGAGGGTAGAGACCCAGTACTTC.

This clone was counted between two and nine times. The rearrangement joins TRBV28 to TRBJ2-7, with 8 nucleotides matching TRBD1. V lost 5 bases to trimming and J lost 1 base; unmatched junction nucleotides: 4. CDR1 is MDHEN and CDR2 is SYDVKM in the germline V gene. This CDR3 has 14 residues. CDR3 protein: CASSGQGLSYEQYV. CDR3 DNA sequence: TGTGCCAGCAGTGGACAGGGACTTTCCTACGAGCAGTACGTC.

This clone turned up a few times. The genes are TRBV5-1 and TRBJ2-7; perhaps TRBD2 as D (6 bases). Germline V gene lookup returns CDR1 SGHRS and CDR2 YFSETQ. CDR3 size: 13 residues. V was shortened by 6 bases and J by 3 bases, with 13 bases between the two germline ends. This chain's CDR3 is CASTRDSLYEQYF. The CDR3 region has the DNA TGCGCCAGCACCCGGGACTCTCTCTACGAGCAGTACTTC.

The chain combines TRBV7-3 with TRBJ2-1, with a tentative D call TRBD2 (6 bases). Trimming removed 1 base from V and 3 bases from J, with 16 bases in between. Germline-derived CDR1 and CDR2 are SGHTA and FQGTGA. This CDR3 comprises 17 residues. The CDR3 nucleotides read TGTGCCAGCAGCTTAAATCATGGCGGGATGGGCTACAATGAGCAGTTCTTC. Translating it yields CASSLNHGGMGYNEQFF.

CDR3 in amino acids: CASRDRELQPQHF. The DNA of the CDR3 is TGTGCCAGCAGGGACAGGGAGCTACAGCCCCAGCATTTT. The chain carries TRBV6-5 and TRBJ1-5; 8 bases map to TRBD1. V shed 6 bases and J 7 bases; nucleotides not matched to a gene: 5. Germline CDR1 and CDR2: MNHEY and SVGAGI. This CDR3 comprises 13 residues.

This clone was observed a few times. The rearrangement joins TRBV7-9 to TRBJ1-6; the match to TRBD1 covers 9 bases. The V gene's germline CDR1 is SEHNR and CDR2 FQNEAQ (reference sequence). The V gene end was trimmed by 10 bases and the J gene end by 7 bases; junction bases not matched to a gene: 8. CDR3 length equals 14 residues. CDR3 protein: CATGSGTGNSPLHF. In nucleotides, the CDR3 is TGTGCCACCGGGTCCGGGACAGGGAATTCACCCCTCCACTTT.

This rearrangement joins TRBV6-6 to TRBJ2-6; no firm D call. V lost 2 bases and J 10 bases, leaving 6 bases between the germline ends. The CDR3 contains 12 residues. Per germline, CDR1 MNHNY and CDR2 SVGAGI (reference sequence). The CDR3: CASSYGPNVLTF. CDR3 DNA: TGTGCCAGCAGTTACGGCCCGAACGTCCTGACTTTC.

This clone was seen a few times. As DNA, the CDR3 is TGTGCCAGCAGCTTAGTCAGGGGAGATGGCTACACCTTC. This codes for CASSLVRGDGYTF. The chain uses TRBV7-9 and TRBJ1-2; the D gene is possibly TRBD1 (6 bases). V was cut by 1 base and J by 6 bases, with 9 bases left in between. This CDR3 has 13 residues. The V gene's germline CDR1 is SEHNR and CDR2 FQNEAQ (reference sequence).

This clone was seen a handful of times. The chain recombines TRBV7-2 with TRBJ2-1, with D possibly TRBD2 on 6 matching bases. This CDR3 contains 14 residues. Germline loops: CDR1 SGHTA, CDR2 FQGNSA. The ends were cut back, 5 bases at V and 10 bases at J, with 18 bases in the middle. CDR3 residues: CASSQAGRTTEQFF. DNA for the CDR3: TGTGCCAGCAGCCAGGCGGGACGGACCACGGAGCAGTTCTTC.

The chain is built from TRBV4-3 and TRBJ2-3; D might be TRBD2 (5 bases). Germline assignment: CDR1 LGHNA and CDR2 YSLEER. V was shortened by 3 bases and J by 5 bases, with 9 bases between the two germline ends. This CDR3 contains 13 residues. In DNA, the CDR3 is TGCGCCAGCAGCCAGGGAGCTCTAGATACGCAGTATTTT. Residues: CASSQGALDTQYF.

This clone has just a few counts. J is TRBJ2-5 and V is TRBV5-1; 7 bases fit TRBD1. The germline gives CDR1 SGHRS, CDR2 YFSETQ. This CDR3 is 13 amino acids long. The V segment lost 4 bases and the J segment 1 base; nucleotides outside the gene matches: 1. CDR3 region: CASSRDSQETQYF. For the CDR3, the DNA is TGCGCCAGCAGCCGGGACAGCCAAGAGACCCAGTACTTC.

The sample holds a few counts of this clone. V is TRBV28 and J is TRBJ2-1; D is uncertain. Germline-derived CDR1 and CDR2 are MDHEN and SYDVKM. This CDR3 spans 13 amino acids. V lost 6 bases and J 2 bases, leaving 8 bases between the germline ends. CDR3 region: CASSLQTYNEQFF. CDR3 coding DNA: TGTGCCAGCAGCCTCCAGACCTACAATGAGCAGTTCTTC.

The chain joins TRBV28 to TRBJ2-4; 7 bases align to TRBD1. Trimming took 4 bases from V and 0 from J; bases not matched to a gene: 3. Germline V gene sequence: CDR1 MDHEN, CDR2 SYDVKM. This CDR3 has 15 amino acids. CDR3: CASSSDREAKNIQYF. CDR3 bases: TGTGCCAGCAGTTCCGACAGGGAAGCCAAAAACATTCAGTACTTC.

The chain combines TRBV19 with TRBJ2-5, with D perhaps matching TRBD2 (6 bases). CDR1 is LNHDA and CDR2 is SQIVND in the germline V gene (reference sequence). Trimming shortened V by 1 base and J by 3 bases, and 9 bases separated the two germline ends. The length of the CDR3 is 14 residues. The CDR3 loop reads CASSIGDSEETQYF. CDR3 DNA sequence: TGTGCCAGTAGTATAGGGGACTCAGAAGAGACCCAGTACTTC. Together with reference TRBV19 and TRBJ2-5, the CDR3 gives the full variable domain: DGGITQSPKYLFRKEGQNVTLSCEQNLNHDAMYWYRQDPGQGLRLIYYSQIVNDFQKGDIAEGYSVSREKKESFPLTVTSAQKNPTAFYLCASSIGDSEETQYFGPGTRLLVL.

This chain uses TRBV6-5 with TRBJ2-1; maybe TRBD2 (6 bases). CDR1 is MNHEY, CDR2 SVGAGI, per germline. CDR3 length: 11 amino acids. Between the trimmed V and J ends, which lost 8 bases and 12 bases, there was a span of 14 bases. CDR3 sequence (DNA): TGTGCCAGCTCTACCGGGAGCTTGCAGTTCTTC. Its translation: CASSTGSLQFF.

This clone was picked up a small number of times. The chain joins TRBV9 to TRBJ2-1; TRBD1 might be the D (6 bases). The ends were cut back, 4 bases at V and 3 bases at J, with 14 bases in the middle. This CDR3 has 15 residues. Germline V gives CDR1 SGDLS, CDR2 YYNGEE. Here the CDR3 reads CASSSAEGVYNEQFF. DNA of the CDR3: TGTGCCAGCAGCTCTGCAGAGGGGGTCTACAATGAGCAGTTCTTC.

This clone was counted at least ten times. The V gene is TRBV7-9, the J gene TRBJ2-4; D gene ambiguous. There are 12 residues in the CDR3. The germline gives CDR1 SEHNR, CDR2 FQNEAQ (reference sequence). The germline V and J ends were trimmed by 3 bases and 1 base, with 1 base remaining between them. The CDR3 reads CASSFAKNIQYF. The CDR3 DNA follows: TGTGCCAGCAGCTTCGCCAAAAACATTCAGTACTTC.

The CDR3 loop is CASSSSSSGYSYEQYF. The CDR3 DNA follows: TGTGCCAGCAGCTCATCCTCTAGCGGGTACTCCTACGAGCAGTACTTC. The rearrangement uses TRBV7-9 and TRBJ2-7, with 8 bases matching TRBD2. Germline CDR1 reads SEHNR; CDR2 reads FQNEAQ (reference sequence). This CDR3 is built from 16 residues. Trimming took 4 bases from V and 0 from J; bases not matched to a gene: 8.

CDR3 DNA sequence: TGTGCCAGCACCGAGGGTATGAACACTGAAGCTTTCTTT. Translated, it gives CASTEGMNTEAFF. This chain connects TRBV9 to TRBJ1-1; D remains unclear. The germline V gene encodes CDR1 SGDLS and CDR2 YYNGEE. V gave up 6 bases and J gave up 0 bases, with 9 bases separating them. The CDR3 loop spans 13 amino acids.

This clone was detected only a few times. The V and J genes are TRBV4-1 and TRBJ2-7; no reliable D call. CDR3 length: 15 amino acids. V lost 1 base and J 1 base, leaving 11 bases between the germline ends. The V gene's germline CDR1 is MGHRA and CDR2 YSYEKL. CDR3 sequence reads: CASSQGLLMSYEQYV. In nucleotides, the CDR3 is TGCGCCAGCAGCCAAGGACTCCTGATGTCCTACGAGCAGTACGTC.

The rearrangement links TRBV29-1 to TRBJ2-7; D tentatively fits TRBD1 or TRBD2 (5 bases each). Trimming left V 8 bases short and J 6 bases short, with 20 bases between. The germline gives CDR1 SQVTM, CDR2 ANQGSEA. This CDR3 has 13 amino acids. The DNA for the CDR3 is TGCAGCTTCAGGGACCGGGGAACGTCCGAGCAGTACTTC. It codes for CSFRDRGTSEQYF.

The rearrangement links TRBV2 to TRBJ2-1; D is possibly TRBD1 or TRBD2 (5 bases each). The CDR3 loop spans 13 amino acids. V dropped 6 bases and J dropped 3 bases, with 9 bases sitting between them. Per the germline V gene, CDR1 is SNHLY and CDR2 is FYNNEI. The CDR3 nucleotides are TGTGCCAGCAGGGGACGGAGCTACAATGAGCAGTTCTTC. This codes for CASRGRSYNEQFF.

This clone occurred a few times. Other DNA sequences in this sample translate to the same CDR3. The V call is TRBV29-1, the J call TRBJ1-1; 7 positions match TRBD1. The V segment lost 6 bases and the J segment 1 base; nucleotides outside the gene matches: 2. This CDR3 spans 12 amino acids. CDR1 is SQVTM, CDR2 ANQGSEA, per germline. The CDR3 DNA reads as TGCAGCGTCGGACAGGCGAACACTGAAGCTTTCTTT. It translates to CSVGQANTEAFF.

CDR3 residues: CASSPGSSSYNEQFF. CDR3 nucleotide sequence: TGTGCCAGCTCACCAGGGTCGAGCTCCTACAATGAGCAGTTCTTC. The chain is built from TRBV18 and TRBJ2-1; the D is unclear. Looked up from germline, CDR1 is KGHSH and CDR2 is LQKENI. V was pared by 2 bases and J by 0 bases, with 8 bases between. CDR3 length: 15 amino acids.

This rearrangement joins TRBV28 to TRBJ1-5, with a weak D call TRBD1 (5 bases). The V gene's germline CDR1 is MDHEN and CDR2 SYDVKM. Trimming took off 4 bases at V and 3 bases at J, with 16 bases between the two ends. CDR3 length equals 16 residues. The CDR3 DNA reads as TGTGCCAGCAGTTCAGCCGGGACGGCGAACAATCAGCCCCAGCATTTT. It translates to CASSSAGTANNQPQHF.

The rearrangement joins TRBV29-1 to TRBJ1-5; TRBD1 matches 7 bases. The germline CDR1 and CDR2 sequences are SQVTM and ANQGSEA. The CDR3 has 13 residues. V lost 7 bases, J lost 4 bases, and 7 bases stayed unmatched. The CDR3 DNA sequence: TGCAGCGCGTGGACAGGATCGAATCAGCCCCAGCATTTT. It specifies CSAWTGSNQPQHF.